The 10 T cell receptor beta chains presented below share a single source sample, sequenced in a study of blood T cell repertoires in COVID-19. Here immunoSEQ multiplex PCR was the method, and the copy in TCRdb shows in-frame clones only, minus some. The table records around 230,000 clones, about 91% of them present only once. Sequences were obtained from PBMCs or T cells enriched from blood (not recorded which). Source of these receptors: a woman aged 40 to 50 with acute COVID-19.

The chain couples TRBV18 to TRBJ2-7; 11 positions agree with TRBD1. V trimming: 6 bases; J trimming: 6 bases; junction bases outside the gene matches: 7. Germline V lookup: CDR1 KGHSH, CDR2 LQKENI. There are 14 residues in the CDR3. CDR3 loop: CASSRPGTGGEQYF. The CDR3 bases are TGTGCCAGCTCTCGTCCCGGGACAGGGGGCGAGCAGTACTTC.

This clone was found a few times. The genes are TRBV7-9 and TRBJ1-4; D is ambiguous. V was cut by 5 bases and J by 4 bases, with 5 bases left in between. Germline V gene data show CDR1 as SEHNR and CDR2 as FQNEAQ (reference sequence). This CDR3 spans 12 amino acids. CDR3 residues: CASSPYNEKLFF. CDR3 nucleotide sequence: TGTGCCAGCAGCCCCTATAATGAAAAACTGTTTTTT.

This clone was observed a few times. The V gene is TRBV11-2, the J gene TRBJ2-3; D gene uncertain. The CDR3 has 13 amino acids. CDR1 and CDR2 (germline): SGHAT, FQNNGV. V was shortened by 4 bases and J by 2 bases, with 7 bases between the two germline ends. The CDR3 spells CASSSVPTDTQYF. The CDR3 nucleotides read TGTGCCAGCAGCTCCGTCCCCACAGATACGCAGTATTTT.

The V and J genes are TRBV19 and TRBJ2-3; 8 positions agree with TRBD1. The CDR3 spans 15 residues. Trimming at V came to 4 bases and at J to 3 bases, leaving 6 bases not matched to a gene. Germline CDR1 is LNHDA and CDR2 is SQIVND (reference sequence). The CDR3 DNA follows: TGTGCCAGTAGTACCGACAGGGGACAGACAGATACGCAGTATTTT. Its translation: CASSTDRGQTDTQYF.

The chain's CDR3 is CASSPPWRSSNQPQHF. The CDR3 coding sequence is TGTGCCAGTAGTCCCCCCTGGCGGAGCAGCAATCAGCCCCAGCATTTT. The rearrangement joins TRBV19 to TRBJ1-5; D call uncertain. In germline, CDR1 is LNHDA, CDR2 SQIVND (reference sequence). The CDR3 loop spans 16 amino acids. V was clipped by 5 bases and J by 1 base, with 15 bases between them.

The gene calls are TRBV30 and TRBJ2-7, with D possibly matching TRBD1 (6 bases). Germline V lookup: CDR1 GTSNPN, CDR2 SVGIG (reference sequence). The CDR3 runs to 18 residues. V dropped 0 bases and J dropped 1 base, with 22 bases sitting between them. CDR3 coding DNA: TGTGCCTGGAGTGTGACAGGAGTCTACCTGGGTTCTTCCTACGAGCAGTACTTC. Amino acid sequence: CAWSVTGVYLGSSYEQYF. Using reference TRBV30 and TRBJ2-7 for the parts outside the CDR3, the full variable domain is SQTIHQWPATLVQPVGSPLSLECTVEGTSNPNLYWYRQAAGRGLQLLFYSVGIGQISSEVPQNLSASRPQDRQFILSSKKLLLSDSGFYLCAWSVTGVYLGSSYEQYFGPGTRLTVT.

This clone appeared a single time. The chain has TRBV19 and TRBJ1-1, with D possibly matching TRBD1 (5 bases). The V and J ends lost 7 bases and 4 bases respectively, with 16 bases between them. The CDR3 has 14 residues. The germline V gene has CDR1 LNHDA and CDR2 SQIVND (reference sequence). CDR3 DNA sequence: TGTGCCAGTACCGAATCCGGGAGGGGCACTGAAGCTTTCTTT. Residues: CASTESGRGTEAFF.

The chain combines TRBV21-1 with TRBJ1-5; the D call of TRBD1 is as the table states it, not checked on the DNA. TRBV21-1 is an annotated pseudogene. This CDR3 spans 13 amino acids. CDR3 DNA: TGTGCCAGCACCAAGACAGGCAATCAGCCCCAGCATTTT. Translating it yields CASTKTGNQPQHF.

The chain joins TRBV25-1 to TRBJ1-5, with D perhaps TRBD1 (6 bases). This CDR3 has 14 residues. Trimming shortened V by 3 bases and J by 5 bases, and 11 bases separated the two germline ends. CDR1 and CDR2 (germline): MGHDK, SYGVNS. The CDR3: CASSDAGAYQPQHF. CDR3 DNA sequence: TGTGCCAGCAGTGATGCGGGGGCCTATCAGCCCCAGCATTTT.

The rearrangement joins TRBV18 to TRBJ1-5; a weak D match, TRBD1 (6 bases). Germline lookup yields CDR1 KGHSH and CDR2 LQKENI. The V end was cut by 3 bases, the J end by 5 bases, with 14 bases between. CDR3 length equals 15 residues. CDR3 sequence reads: CASSPTGQPHQPQHF. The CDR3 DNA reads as TGTGCCAGCTCACCCACCGGACAGCCGCATCAGCCCCAGCATTTT.